The 9 T cell receptor beta chains below come from one sample, sequenced in a study of T cells in Graves' hyperthyroidism and ophthalmopathy. The source material, RNA transcripts, was used to amplify TCR beta CDR3 regions. The study used the HTBI primer set for a first-round RT-PCR of the TCR CDR3. TCRdb reprocessed the multiplex PCR reads via MiXCR and lists one record per CDR3 protein. In the table there are 600,000 or so distinct CDR3 sequences, 15% to 20% of which are singletons. Sequenced sample: blood. The source is a woman aged 25 to 45 with Graves' hyperthyroidism.

Only a few counts were recorded for this clonotype. The chain joins TRBV6-1 to TRBJ2-7; no definite D call. CDR1 is MNHNS and CDR2 is SASEGT in the germline V gene. Trimming removed 6 bases from V and 2 bases from J, with 5 bases in between. The length of the CDR3 is 11 residues. In nucleotides, the CDR3 is TGTGCCAGCAGGGCCGCCTACGAGCAGTACTTC. The encoded protein is CASRAAYEQYF.

The genes are TRBV7-9 and TRBJ2-2; D not resolved. Between the trimmed V and J ends, which lost 1 base and 4 bases, there was a span of 10 bases. CDR3 length: 15 amino acids. Looked up from germline, CDR1 is SEHNR and CDR2 is FQNEAQ (reference sequence). This CDR3 is CASSLGVYGTGELFF. In nucleotides, the CDR3 is TGTGCCAGCAGCTTAGGTGTTTACGGCACCGGGGAGCTGTTTTTT.

This clonotype has just a few counts. V gene TRBV29-1 combines with J gene TRBJ1-2; D is ambiguous. The CDR3 totals 13 residues. V was trimmed by 4 bases and J by 4 bases, leaving 13 bases between them. Germline V gives CDR1 SQVTM, CDR2 ANQGSEA. The CDR3 DNA reads TGCAGCGTTGTAAATCCAGTCGGCTATGGCTACACCTTC. This encodes CSVVNPVGYGYTF.

In this sample, this clonotype turned up many times. This chain uses TRBV7-3 with TRBJ1-1, with 7 positions matching TRBD1. CDR1 SGHTA and CDR2 FQGTGA come from the germline V gene. This CDR3 comprises 15 residues. V gave up 0 bases and J gave up 5 bases; unmatched junction bases: 6. The DNA for the CDR3 is TGTGCCAGCAGCTTAACTCGACAGGGTCGGACTGAAGCTTTCTTT. Protein sequence: CASSLTRQGRTEAFF.

This clonotype showed up many times. This rearrangement joins TRBV12-3 or TRBV12-4 to TRBJ2-7; D might be TRBD1 or TRBD2, each matching 5 bases. Trimming took off 3 bases at V and 7 bases at J, with 19 bases between the two ends. The CDR3 loop spans 15 amino acids. CDR3 DNA sequence: TGTGCCAGCAGTTTCTTCTCACCGGGACGCTGGGAGCAGTACTTC. Translation: CASSFFSPGRWEQYF.

The chain's CDR3 is CASSNRDSITLHF. DNA for the CDR3: TGTGCCAGCAGTAACCGGGACTCCATCACCCTCCACTTT. This sequence joins TRBV6-2 or TRBV6-3 and TRBJ1-6, with D possibly TRBD1 on 5 matching bases. V shed 5 bases and J shed 14 bases, with 16 bases lying between them. The germline V gene has CDR1 MNHEY and CDR2 SVGEGT. CDR3 length equals 13 residues.

In this sample, this clonotype turned up many times. V usage is TRBV3-2 and J usage is TRBJ2-5; the D call TRBD2 from the table was never checked on the DNA. TRBV3-2 has pseudogene status. This CDR3 is 17 amino acids long. The CDR3 nucleotides are TGTGCCAGCAGCCCAGAGAAACCTAGCGTCGGTTCTTCGTTCCAGTACTTC. This sequence encodes CASSPEKPSVGSSFQYF.

Ten or more counts support this clonotype. The gene calls are TRBV28 and TRBJ2-7, with D perhaps TRBD1 (5 bases). The germline CDR1 and CDR2 sequences are MDHEN and SYDVKM. The CDR3 is made up of 16 amino acids. V was pared by 7 bases and J by 0 bases, with 19 bases between. DNA for the CDR3: TGTGCCAGCACCGTCCTAAAGATGACAGTCTCCTACGAGCAGTACTTC. Its translation is CASTVLKMTVSYEQYF.

In the case of this clonotype: A read error may be the cause here, since a much bigger clone is one base away. This chain joins TRBV28 and TRBJ2-7; D not certain. In germline, CDR1 is MDHEN, CDR2 SYDVKM. V lost 2 bases to trimming and J lost 4 bases, with 12 bases between them. The CDR3 runs 14 residues. The CDR3 is CASSLGSRFYEQYF. For the CDR3, the DNA is TGTGCCAGCAGTTTAGGCAGCAGGTTTTACGAGCAGTACTTC.